This T cell receptor (beta chain) came from a study of beta chain features in type 1 diabetes. Study-level results: VDJ junctions sequenced from type 1 diabetes patients showed fewer insertions and more deletions.

The germline gives CDR1 SNHLY, CDR2 FYNNEI. Trimming shortened V by 2 bases and J by 4 bases, and 8 bases separated the two germline ends. The CDR3 consists of 14 residues. In this sample, this clone turned up a few times. Its target is unknown. The isolated RNA, all of it, was reverse transcribed, so expressed TCRB transcripts were what got sequenced. Here immunoSEQ multiplex PCR was the method, and the copy in TCRdb shows in-frame clones only, minus some. The sample carries some 400,000 clones, less than 15% recorded once. The rearrangement links TRBV2 to TRBJ2-2, with D maybe TRBD1 (5 bases). The sequenced sample was naive CD4+ T cells from blood. This receptor was obtained from a woman aged 18-29 years in good health. This chain's CDR3 is CASSEWGPTGELFF. CDR3 bases: TGTGCCAGCAGTGAATGGGGCCCCACCGGGGAGCTGTTTTTT.